This TCR beta chain was sequenced in a study of glioma-infiltrating T cells. In germline, CDR1 is SQVTM, CDR2 ANQGSEA. This CDR3 is built from 13 residues. Trimming cost V 4 bases and J 4 bases; bases outside gene matches: 6. This clonotype was recorded at least ten times. Amplification of TCR alpha and beta CDR3 regions from RNA used iRepertoire nested multiplex PCR. For one-step reverse transcription and amplification, roughly 100-400 ng of tissue mRNA or PBMC total RNA was used. TCRdb analysed the multiplex PCR reads with MiXCR anew, one entry per CDR3 protein. The sample includes some 130,000 distinct CDR3 sequences, around 25% seen only once; the top ten take around a quarter.

The genes are TRBV29-1 and TRBJ1-1; 7 bases match TRBD1. Sequenced input: glioma tissue, nonneoplastic brain tissue, or PBMCs (not recorded which). The clonotype was recovered from a human donor with low-grade glioma or glioblastoma, undergoing nonglioma brain surgery, or in good health (not recorded which). The DNA for the CDR3 is TGCAGCGTTGTGACAGGGTCAAGCACTGAAGCTTTCTTT. This sequence encodes CSVVTGSSTEAFF.